Included here is one TCR beta chain sequence, with context. The read terminates 3 residues ahead of where the CDR3 ends, so the germline J gene completes it. Germline V gene data show CDR1 as SQVTM and CDR2 as ANQGSEA. The CDR3 loop spans 13 amino acids. The V gene end was trimmed by 4 bases and the J gene end by 3 bases; junction bases not matched to a gene: 3. The data were obtained in a study of T cells in women clearing cervical HPV infection. Whole-study context: Controls gave blood once infection was undetectable; cases at lesion identification.

Dot-blot hybridization genotyped cervical HPV amplified with MY09/MY11 PCR. TCR beta CDR3 amplified by multiplex PCR from roughly 1,100 ng genomic DNA. Sequenced by immunoSEQ multiplex PCR; TCRdb stores in-frame clones only, minus some. The sample holds about 36,000 clones. The clonotype was recovered from a woman aged 18 to 69 with a cervical HPV16 infection that either progressed to CIN3+ or cleared (not recorded which). The sample was blood buffy coat. V and J are TRBV29-1 and TRBJ1-1; 9 bases agree with TRBD1. CDR3 DNA, as far as it was read: TGCAGCGTTGGCACAGGGGGCGACACTGAA. Encoded protein: CSVGTGGDTE. The whole CDR3 reads CSVGTGGDTEAFF.